The subject of this entry is one TCR beta chain. Its antigen remains unidentified. This specimen belongs to a study of metastatic and nonmetastatic thyroid tumors. At the level of the study: Repertoire comparison spanned blood and tumor or nodule tissue of malignant and benign thyroid patients. General study results and limits: The study reportedly found significantly higher TCR beta diversity in malignant thyroid tumors than benign nodules, in blood and tumor.

The CDR3 loop spans 13 amino acids. The V gene's germline CDR1 is DFQATT and CDR2 SNEGSKA (reference sequence). The germline V and J ends were trimmed by 8 bases and 1 base, with 13 bases remaining between them. Methods used by the authors: Using the CDR3 differences seen across clinicopathological groups, the authors built a distant-metastasis classifier for papillary thyroid cancer, which was meant to discriminate distant-metastatic patients. TCRdb recomputed clones from the PCR reads via MiXCR. TCRdb assigned the V and J calls; the authors' analysis was not used. The table lists just under 60,000 clones, 16% of them singletons. Thyroid surgery had not been preceded by any treatment in any patient.

Sequenced: blood. The sequence derives from a male donor with papillary thyroid cancer or a benign thyroid nodule (not recorded which). Some clones in this sample may be carry-over from other donors' samples. The J gene is TRBJ2-3, the V gene TRBV20-1; D is unresolved. The CDR3 bases are TGCAGTTCCCCGGAGCAGCGCACAGATACGCAGTATTTT. Its translation is CSSPEQRTDTQYF.